Described below is a single T cell receptor (beta chain) sequence and its context. The antigen is unknown. The source of the sample is a study of cytomegalovirus exposure and HLA in healthy donors. Study findings and constraints: In the roughly 130 validation repertoires, a later analysis found that first-cohort TCR clusters tended to co-occur. As confirmed in vitro, a few CMV-associated chains were specific for CMV antigens. Reported performance of the classifier showed diagnosis of cytomegalovirus status with high specificity and sensitivity. Researchers counted 164 TCR beta chains as cytomegalovirus-associated.

The table came from immunoSEQ multiplex PCR; TCRdb's copy has only in-frame clones and leaves some out. The sample has some 77,000 clones; around 95% are singletons. Trimming stripped 5 bases from V and 2 bases from J, with 10 bases between. Germline CDR1 and CDR2: MDHEN and SYDVKM. The CDR3 spans 14 residues. The sample consisted of PBMCs. The receptor comes from a young man in good health and CMV-seropositive. The chain carries TRBV28 and TRBJ1-5; no firm D call. In DNA form, the CDR3 reads TGTGCCAGCAGTCGAGGGCAGGGCAATCAGCCCCAGCATTTT. Translated, it gives CASSRGQGNQPQHF.